These 20 T cell receptor beta chains came from one sample sequenced in a study of T cells after posttransplantation cyclophosphamide. Generated by immunoSEQ multiplex PCR, the TCRdb table keeps only in-frame clones and is missing some. The repertoire includes tens of thousands of clones, around 93% of them detected once, and about 3.2% sits in the top ten. The specimen sequenced was PBMCs. The source is a woman in her 30s in good health and a related stem cell transplant donor.

The V call is TRBV11-2, the J call TRBJ2-7, with no clear D. The CDR3 consists of 14 residues. Per germline, CDR1 SGHAT and CDR2 FQNNGV. Trimming cost V 4 bases and J 3 bases, with 13 bases left between them. CDR3 sequence: CASSSDFGNYEQYF. Written as DNA, the CDR3 is TGTGCCAGCAGCTCCGATTTTGGCAACTACGAGCAGTACTTC.

The V gene is TRBV27, the J gene TRBJ1-6; D is unclear. The CDR3 covers 15 residues. The V gene lost 6 bases and the J gene lost 9 bases, with 18 bases spanning the gap. CDR1 MNHEY and CDR2 SMNVEV come from the germline V gene (reference sequence). CDR3 loop: CASREFSGVSSPLHF. CDR3 in DNA: TGTGCCAGCAGGGAATTTTCGGGCGTTAGTTCACCCCTCCACTTT.

The chain joins TRBV5-6 to TRBJ1-2; D perhaps matches TRBD1 (5 bases). This CDR3 contains 14 residues. CDR1 is SGHDT, CDR2 YYEEEE, per germline. The V gene lost 4 bases and the J gene lost 2 bases, with 12 bases spanning the gap. CDR3 sequence: CASSPWGWNYGYTF. CDR3 in DNA: TGTGCCAGCAGCCCATGGGGGTGGAACTATGGCTACACCTTC.

V usage is TRBV6-1 and J usage is TRBJ2-7; no clear D. The germline gives CDR1 MNHNS, CDR2 SASEGT. The CDR3 sequence is 14 residues long. Trimming took 4 bases from V and 2 from J, leaving 12 bases between them. CDR3 amino acids: CASSGTRNPYEQYF. CDR3 nucleotides: TGTGCCAGCAGTGGAACCCGAAACCCCTACGAGCAGTACTTC.

This clone appeared a single time. This sequence joins TRBV7-8 and TRBJ1-2; possible D gene TRBD1, 5 bases. Per the germline V gene, CDR1 is SGHVS and CDR2 is FQNEAQ. The germline V and J ends were trimmed by 3 bases and 5 bases, with 19 bases remaining between them. This CDR3 is built from 16 residues. CDR3 coding DNA: TGTGCCAGCAGCTTTCGGGGGGAGCCGAACCGTTATGGCTACACCTTC. Residues: CASSFRGEPNRYGYTF.

V usage is TRBV6-1 and J usage is TRBJ1-4; D uncertain. V was shortened by 4 bases and J by 5 bases, with 11 bases between the two germline ends. The CDR3 is 14 residues long. Germline V gene lookup returns CDR1 MNHNS and CDR2 SASEGT. Here the CDR3 DNA reads TGTGCCAGCAGTGTCTCAGGAGAGAATGAAAAACTGTTTTTT. Translating it yields CASSVSGENEKLFF.

This clone was recorded only once. The V gene is TRBV19, the J gene TRBJ1-2; 7 bases match TRBD1. The CDR3 covers 13 residues. V was pared by 5 bases and J by 4 bases, with 4 bases of the junction left unmatched. Germline V CDR1 and CDR2: LNHDA, SQIVND (reference sequence). CDR3 sequence reads: CASSSTGSYGYTF. CDR3 nucleotide sequence: TGTGCCAGTAGTTCGACAGGGAGCTATGGCTACACCTTC.

The chain couples TRBV10-2 to TRBJ1-5, with D uncertain. CDR1 WSHSY and CDR2 SAAADI come from the germline V gene. Between the trimmed V and J ends, which lost 0 bases and 7 bases, there was a span of 10 bases. There are 14 residues in the CDR3. The CDR3 loop is CASSESGRSQPQHF. CDR3 DNA: TGCGCCAGCAGTGAGTCTGGACGAAGCCAGCCCCAGCATTTT.

V and J are TRBV5-1 and TRBJ1-1; 7 nucleotides line up with TRBD1. The CDR3 has 15 amino acids. The V gene end was trimmed by 4 bases and the J gene end by 0 bases; junction bases not matched to a gene: 6. Germline V gene sequence: CDR1 SGHRS, CDR2 YFSETQ. CDR3 protein: CASSTGTVMNTEAFF. CDR3 in DNA: TGCGCCAGCAGCACCGGGACAGTTATGAACACTGAAGCTTTCTTT.

On this clone itself: Other DNA sequences in the same sample also yield this CDR3. The chain recombines TRBV18 with TRBJ1-4, with a weak D call TRBD1 (6 bases). The CDR3 is 14 residues long. CDR1 and CDR2 from the germline V gene are KGHSH and LQKENI. The V gene lost 3 bases and the J gene lost 2 bases, with 7 bases spanning the gap. The CDR3 loop is CASSPDRTNEKLFF. CDR3 nucleotide sequence: TGTGCCAGCTCACCTGACAGGACTAATGAAAAACTGTTTTTT.

The chain has TRBV21-1 and TRBJ1-2. TRBV21-1 is a documented pseudogene. This CDR3 has 14 residues. CDR3 sequence (DNA): TGTGCCAGCAGCAAAGAGAACGTGCCTTATGGCTACACCTTC. Its translation is CASSKENVPYGYTF.

V is TRBV18 and J is TRBJ2-5; D gene unclear. Between the trimmed V and J ends, which lost 2 bases and 4 bases, there was a span of 11 bases. The CDR3 has 14 amino acids. CDR1 KGHSH and CDR2 LQKENI come from the germline V gene. CDR3 sequence (DNA): TGTGCCAGCTCACCAACGGCTACTGGAGAGACCCAGTACTTC. Translation: CASSPTATGETQYF.

This sequence joins TRBV5-1 and TRBJ2-5, with 7 positions matching TRBD2. In germline, CDR1 is SGHRS, CDR2 YFSETQ. CDR3 length: 14 amino acids. The V and J ends lost 3 bases and 3 bases, in that order; junction bases with no gene match: 5. CDR3 region: CASSWTRSEETQYF. The CDR3 nucleotides are TGCGCCAGCAGCTGGACTAGGTCAGAAGAGACCCAGTACTTC.

This chain uses TRBV18 with TRBJ1-4, with no clear D. V was clipped by 5 bases and J by 13 bases, with 20 bases between them. CDR3 size: 14 residues. CDR1 and CDR2 (germline): KGHSH, LQKENI. The CDR3 region has the DNA TGTGCCAGCTCATCCAGTGGGCAGGCGGAGGGACTGTTTTTT. This sequence encodes CASSSSGQAEGLFF.

This rearrangement joins TRBV7-9 to TRBJ2-5; D is tentatively TRBD1 or TRBD2 (5 bases each). The V gene lost 5 bases and the J gene lost 4 bases, with 14 bases spanning the gap. This CDR3 region has 14 residues. CDR1 and CDR2 (germline): SEHNR, FQNEAQ (reference sequence). The CDR3 sequence is CASSLGTGRETQYF. DNA for the CDR3: TGTGCCAGCAGCCTCGGGACGGGGAGAGAGACCCAGTACTTC.

This clone has only one observation. The V gene is TRBV28, the J gene TRBJ1-1, with D possibly being TRBD1 (5 bases). Per the germline V gene, CDR1 is MDHEN and CDR2 is SYDVKM. V was shortened by 2 bases and J by 11 bases, with 15 bases between the two germline ends. The CDR3 loop spans 13 amino acids. Written as DNA, the CDR3 is TGTGCCAGCAGTTTAAAAAGGGGATGGGTGGCTTTCTTT. Translating gives CASSLKRGWVAFF.

The count of this clone is one. This sequence joins TRBV2 and TRBJ1-5, with 8 bases lining up with TRBD1. CDR1 SNHLY and CDR2 FYNNEI come from the germline V gene. J gave up 2 bases and V 3 bases, and 9 bases lay outside the gene matches. The CDR3 covers 17 residues. The CDR3, as DNA: TGTGCCAGCAGTGATGCTTTAGCGGGACAGGGCAATCAGCCCCAGCATTTT. Translating gives CASSDALAGQGNQPQHF.

This clone was observed once. The CDR3 reads CASSYRSQQETQYF. In nucleotides, the CDR3 is TGTGCCAGCAGCTATAGGAGCCAACAAGAGACCCAGTACTTC. The chain combines TRBV7-9 with TRBJ2-5; no clear D. V lost 4 bases and J lost 2, with 11 bases in between. Looked up from germline, CDR1 is SEHNR and CDR2 is FQNEAQ (reference sequence). This CDR3 is 14 amino acids long.

Comment on this clone: One junction end does not reproduce the germline sequence, and a read error may be involved. The J gene is TRBJ2-5, the V gene TRBV4-2; TRBD1 might be the D (5 bases). Germline CDR1 is LGHNA and CDR2 is YNFKEQ. The CDR3 has 14 residues. The chain's CDR3 is CASSQGQRQEAQYF. The CDR3 coding sequence is TGTGCCAGCAGCCAAGGACAGCGACAAGAGGCCCAGTACTTC.

J is TRBJ2-7 and V is TRBV19; tentatively, D is TRBD1 (6 bases). The CDR3 length is 15 residues. Trimming removed 3 bases from V and 10 bases from J, with 22 bases in between. Germline values: CDR1 LNHDA, CDR2 SQIVND (reference sequence). CDR3 in amino acids: CASSIRTESFGGQYF. CDR3 nucleotides: TGTGCCAGTAGTATTCGGACAGAGTCCTTCGGTGGACAGTACTTC. Full variable domain (rest looked up from reference TRBV19 and TRBJ2-7): DGGITQSPKYLFRKEGQNVTLSCEQNLNHDAMYWYRQDPGQGLRLIYYSQIVNDFQKGDIAEGYSVSREKKESFPLTVTSAQKNPTAFYLCASSIRTESFGGQYFGPGTRLTVT.